This entry lists 27 T cell receptor beta chains sequenced from one sample in a study of cytotoxic CD8 clonotypes in ibrutinib-treated CLL. This table comes from immunoSEQ multiplex PCR, and its TCRdb copy is limited to in-frame clones, with some not included. The table lists fewer than 45,000 clones, around 70% of them singletons. The material was PBMCs, obtained at disease progression, from a patient treated with ibrutinib. Receptor source: a human donor with chronic lymphocytic leukemia.

The chain carries TRBV6-5 and TRBJ1-1, with 8 bases aligning to TRBD1. J was trimmed by 1 base and V by 6 bases; bases with no gene match: 7. The CDR3 is made up of 15 amino acids. Germline CDR1 reads MNHEY; CDR2 reads SVGAGI. The CDR3 nucleotides are TGTGCCAGCAGAGACCAGGGGGCAGGGAACACTGAAGCTTTCTTT. This encodes CASRDQGAGNTEAFF.

The chain employs TRBV28 and TRBJ2-5, with D unresolved. This CDR3 is built from 14 residues. CDR1 is MDHEN and CDR2 is SYDVKM in the germline V gene. The germline V and J ends were trimmed by 2 bases and 0 bases, with 7 bases remaining between them. CDR3 nucleotide sequence: TGTGCCAGCAGTTTAACCGACAACCAAGAGACCCAGTACTTC. As protein: CASSLTDNQETQYF.

The chain employs TRBV5-6 and TRBJ2-4; 7 nucleotides align to TRBD1. CDR3 length: 12 residues. CDR1 SGHDT and CDR2 YYEEEE come from the germline V gene. With V trimmed by 3 bases and J by 7 bases, 1 base remained unmatched. The CDR3 spells CASSSGQNIQYF. CDR3 DNA sequence: TGTGCCAGCAGCTCGGGACAGAACATTCAGTACTTC.

J is TRBJ1-2 and V is TRBV2, with 7 nucleotides matching TRBD1. The CDR3 covers 14 residues. V lost 4 bases to trimming and J lost 6 bases; unmatched junction nucleotides: 8. Germline V gene sequence: CDR1 SNHLY, CDR2 FYNNEI. The CDR3 DNA is TGTGCCAGCAGTGCATCCGGGACAGCAGATGGCTACACCTTC. Translated: CASSASGTADGYTF.

This chain uses TRBV5-1 with TRBJ1-6; 7 bases agree with TRBD1. Trimming took 3 bases from V and 4 from J; bases not matched to a gene: 10. The CDR3 runs to 17 residues. Germline V lookup: CDR1 SGHRS, CDR2 YFSETQ. The CDR3 bases are TGCGCCAGCAGCTCTCCAACCGGGACAGATTATAATTCACCCCTCCACTTT. This sequence encodes CASSSPTGTDYNSPLHF.

The rearrangement links TRBV7-9 to TRBJ2-7; D is undetermined. Germline values: CDR1 SEHNR, CDR2 FQNEAQ (reference sequence). V lost 3 bases and J 5 bases, leaving 8 bases between the germline ends. This CDR3 has 12 residues. In DNA, the CDR3 is TGTGCCAGCAGCTTGTTAAGAGACGAGCAGTACTTC. Amino acid sequence: CASSLLRDEQYF.

This sequence joins TRBV2 and TRBJ2-2; D possibly corresponds to TRBD1 (5 bases). Germline CDR1 SNHLY, CDR2 FYNNEI. Trimming cost V 6 bases and J 2 bases, with 10 bases left between them. The CDR3 length is 14 residues. The CDR3 DNA reads as TGTGCCAGCAGACGGACAACAAACACCGGGGAGCTGTTTTTT. Its translation is CASRRTTNTGELFF. Complete variable domain (other parts from reference TRBV2 and TRBJ2-2): EPEVTQTPSHQVTQMGQEVILRCVPISNHLYFYWYRQILGQKVEFLVSFYNNEISEKSEIFDDQFSVERPDGSNFTLKIRSTKLEDSAMYFCASRRTTNTGELFFGEGSRLTVL.

V usage is TRBV5-6 and J usage is TRBJ1-2; D is unclear. The CDR3 has 12 amino acids. CDR1 is SGHDT and CDR2 is YYEEEE in the germline V gene. V gave up 3 bases and J gave up 5 bases, with 8 bases separating them. This CDR3 is CASSSGEYGYTF. The CDR3, as DNA: TGTGCCAGCAGCTCGGGAGAGTATGGCTACACCTTC.

V and J are TRBV6-5 and TRBJ2-1; D is unclear. The CDR3 is 12 residues long. V was clipped by 5 bases and J by 9 bases, with 11 bases between them. The V gene's germline CDR1 is MNHEY and CDR2 SVGAGI. The CDR3 region has the DNA TGTGCCAGCAGTGAGCTCCACCTTGAGCAGTTCTTC. It translates to CASSELHLEQFF.

This clone was counted only a few times. The chain uses TRBV2 and TRBJ1-2; D is ambiguous. This CDR3 has 13 residues. Germline-derived CDR1 and CDR2 are SNHLY and FYNNEI. The V and J ends lost 8 bases and 5 bases respectively, with 15 bases between them. CDR3 sequence (DNA): TGTGCCAGCCGGGCCCCATTTAATTATGGCTACACCTTC. Translated, it gives CASRAPFNYGYTF.

In nucleotides, the CDR3 is TGTGCCAGCAGCCGAAAGCCCGGGACAGGGGAAAAACTGTTTTTT. This gives the protein CASSRKPGTGEKLFF. J is TRBJ1-4 and V is TRBV28; 9 bases map to TRBD1. V gave up 6 bases and J gave up 8 bases; unmatched junction bases: 10. The germline V gene has CDR1 MDHEN and CDR2 SYDVKM. The CDR3 consists of 15 residues.

In this sample, this clone turned up a few times. J is TRBJ1-2 and V is TRBV9; D call uncertain. V dropped 0 bases and J dropped 6 bases, with 3 bases sitting between them. This CDR3 region has 11 residues. Per germline, CDR1 SGDLS and CDR2 YYNGEE. In nucleotides, the CDR3 is TGTGCCAGCAGCGTAGCTCATGGCTACACCTTC. Its protein product is CASSVAHGYTF.

The chain has TRBV11-2 and TRBJ2-3, with TRBD2 matching 12 bases. Germline CDR1 and CDR2: SGHAT and FQNNGV. This CDR3 is built from 17 residues. J was trimmed by 2 bases and V by 2 bases; bases with no gene match: 5. The CDR3 nucleotides read TGTGCCAGCAGCTTAAGGCTAGCGGGAGGGCACACAGATACGCAGTATTTT. Translated: CASSLRLAGGHTDTQYF.

J is TRBJ1-2 and V is TRBV5-6, with 7 bases identical to TRBD1. This CDR3 has 14 residues. The junction had 0 bases not matched to a gene; V was cut back by 0 bases and J by 1 base. Germline CDR1 and CDR2: SGHDT and YYEEEE. CDR3 sequence reads: CASSLGQGNYGYTF. The CDR3 region has the DNA TGTGCCAGCAGCTTGGGACAGGGTAACTATGGCTACACCTTC.

The gene calls are TRBV6-1 and TRBJ2-5, with D perhaps assigned TRBD1 or TRBD2 (5 bases each). The CDR3 is made up of 15 amino acids. Germline CDR1 and CDR2: MNHNS and SASEGT. V lost 1 base to trimming and J lost 7 bases, with 16 bases between them. CDR3 protein: CASSEDRTLAGTQYF. In DNA, the CDR3 is TGTGCCAGCAGTGAAGACAGGACCCTGGCGGGGACCCAGTACTTC.

The rearrangement joins TRBV18 to TRBJ2-1, with D tentatively TRBD2 (5 bases). The CDR3 has 16 amino acids. CDR1 is KGHSH, CDR2 LQKENI, per germline. V lost 3 bases and J lost 7, with 19 bases in between. For the CDR3, the DNA is TGTGCCAGCTCACCTAATGGTCAGACGACGGGGAATGAGCAGTTCTTC. It encodes CASSPNGQTTGNEQFF.

The rearrangement joins TRBV4-1 to TRBJ2-7; 7 bases map to TRBD2. In germline, CDR1 is MGHRA, CDR2 YSYEKL. This CDR3 region has 15 residues. The junction had 6 bases not matched to a gene; V was cut back by 0 bases and J by 4 bases. CDR3 region: CASSQEGRERYEQYF. CDR3 coding DNA: TGCGCCAGCAGCCAAGAAGGGCGGGAGAGATACGAGCAGTACTTC.

The chain joins TRBV7-6 to TRBJ2-7, with D perhaps TRBD1 (7 bases). The germline V gene encodes CDR1 SGHVS and CDR2 FNYEAQ. This CDR3 has 16 amino acids. V lost 1 base and J 1 base, leaving 14 bases between the germline ends. The CDR3 here is CASSLGQGGFSYEQYF. The CDR3 region has the DNA TGTGCCAGCAGCTTAGGGCAGGGGGGATTTTCCTACGAGCAGTACTTC.

This clone was seen more than once but under ten times. The chain couples TRBV5-4 to TRBJ2-7; tentative D call: TRBD2 (5 bases). In germline, CDR1 is SGHNT, CDR2 YYREEE (reference sequence). V lost 0 bases and J 6 bases, leaving 10 bases between the germline ends. The CDR3 runs 13 residues. CDR3 bases: TGTGCCAGCAGCTTGGGAGGCGGGCTCGAGCAGTACTTC. This codes for CASSLGGGLEQYF.

This chain uses TRBV27 with TRBJ2-7; TRBD1 might be the D (5 bases). Trimming pared 2 bases from V and 2 bases from J, leaving 13 bases between. Germline lookup yields CDR1 MNHEY and CDR2 SMNVEV (reference sequence). The CDR3 loop spans 15 amino acids. CDR3 bases: TGTGCCAGCAGTTTAAGGAGACAGTTACCCTACGAGCAGTACTTC. This sequence encodes CASSLRRQLPYEQYF.

V and J are TRBV5-1 and TRBJ2-7; unclear D gene. The CDR3 extends over 14 amino acids. Per the germline V gene, CDR1 is SGHRS and CDR2 is YFSETQ. The V gene lost 2 bases and the J gene lost 2 bases, with 11 bases spanning the gap. CDR3: CASSFRIATYEQYF. The CDR3 region has the DNA TGCGCCAGCAGCTTCAGGATCGCCACCTACGAGCAGTACTTC.

This clone came up once. V usage is TRBV7-3 and J usage is TRBJ2-7; D gene unclear. Germline V gene sequence: CDR1 SGHTA, CDR2 FQGTGA. The CDR3 runs to 13 residues. The V and J ends lost 4 bases and 2 bases respectively, with 9 bases between them. The CDR3 spells CASSSGPTYEQYF. The DNA of the CDR3 is TGTGCCAGCAGCTCTGGGCCCACCTACGAGCAGTACTTC.

This clone was picked up a small number of times. This CDR3 reads CASSITTGFDYGYTF. In nucleotides, the CDR3 is TGTGCCAGTAGTATCACCACAGGGTTCGACTATGGCTACACCTTC. The V call is TRBV19, the J call TRBJ1-2; TRBD1 is a possible D gene (6 bases). CDR1 is LNHDA and CDR2 is SQIVND in the germline V gene (reference sequence). Trimming removed 3 bases at V and 3 bases at J, with 14 bases between. This CDR3 is built from 15 residues. The full variable domain, with the rest looked up from reference TRBV19 and TRBJ1-2, is DGGITQSPKYLFRKEGQNVTLSCEQNLNHDAMYWYRQDPGQGLRLIYYSQIVNDFQKGDIAEGYSVSREKKESFPLTVTSAQKNPTAFYLCASSITTGFDYGYTFGSGTRLTVV.

The chain carries TRBV6-5 and TRBJ1-3; D not resolved. Trimming pared 6 bases from V and 0 bases from J, leaving 12 bases between. Per the germline V gene, CDR1 is MNHEY and CDR2 is SVGAGI. The CDR3 is 15 amino acids. The CDR3 DNA reads as TGTGCCAGCAGGCCCACGGCGTTCTCTGGAAACACCATATATTTT. Translated, it gives CASRPTAFSGNTIYF.

The V gene is TRBV7-9, the J gene TRBJ1-1; TRBD1 matches 8 bases. The CDR3 spans 14 residues. V dropped 4 bases and J dropped 10; count of bases not matched to a gene: 11. Germline values: CDR1 SEHNR, CDR2 FQNEAQ (reference sequence). The CDR3 loop reads CASSSSTGGQRAFF. CDR3 DNA sequence: TGTGCCAGCAGCTCCTCTACAGGGGGACAGCGAGCTTTCTTT.

The CDR3 DNA follows: TGCGCCAGCAGCCAGGACAGCCTTGAAGCTTTCTTT. This gives the protein CASSQDSLEAFF. The chain joins TRBV5-1 to TRBJ1-1; TRBD1 might be the D (6 bases). Trimming removed 4 bases at V and 7 bases at J, with 11 bases between. Per the germline V gene, CDR1 is SGHRS and CDR2 is YFSETQ. The length of the CDR3 is 12 residues.

The chain links TRBV27 to TRBJ2-3; the D gene is possibly TRBD2 (6 bases). The CDR3 runs 15 residues. V dropped 1 base and J dropped 3 bases, with 11 bases sitting between them. In germline, CDR1 is MNHEY, CDR2 SMNVEV (reference sequence). The CDR3 DNA is TGTGCCAGCAGTTTATACCCCCGGGGGACAGATACGCAGTATTTT. Translating it yields CASSLYPRGTDTQYF.